This T cell receptor (beta chain) was identified during a study of early T cells in non-severe SARS-CoV-2 infection. Germline CDR1 is MNHEY and CDR2 is SMNVEV (reference sequence). Trimming took off 6 bases at V and 3 bases at J, with 21 bases between the two ends. The CDR3 is 17 residues long. TCRdb re-analysed the 5' RACE reads in MiXCR, keeping a single row per CDR3 protein. The table has 80,000 to 95,000 distinct CDR3 sequences, around 15% seen once. The origin of this receptor is an adult who was a healthcare worker with PCR-confirmed SARS-CoV-2 infection or an uninfected control (not recorded which). The rearrangement uses TRBV27 and TRBJ1-5, with D perhaps TRBD1 (6 bases). Sample: whole blood. CDR3 DNA: TGTGCCAGCAGCCAAGGCAGGGAACAGGGATTCAATCAGCCCCAGCATTTT. Its protein is CASSQGREQGFNQPQHF.